This T cell receptor (beta chain) was documented in a study of pediatric ulcerative colitis. Study-wide results and limits: Acute severe colitis showed lower rectal diversity from clonal expansions. Blood-rectal clonal overlap within each person was significantly higher in ulcerative colitis patients than controls.

Profiled with immunoSEQ multiplex PCR; TCRdb holds only in-frame clones, not every one. The sample has around 68,000 clones; about three quarters are singletons. This clone was seen once. What it recognizes is unknown. The sequencing input was blood. This clonotype was obtained from a boy between 10 and 17 years old with moderate ulcerative colitis.

The chain's CDR3 is CASSLAEGETQYF. The CDR3 DNA sequence: TGCGCCAGCAGCTTAGCAGAGGGAGAGACCCAGTACTTC. The chain uses TRBV5-1 and TRBJ2-5; D may be TRBD2 (5 bases). The CDR3 is 13 amino acids. The germline gives CDR1 SGHRS, CDR2 YFSETQ. The V gene lost 2 bases and the J gene lost 4 bases, with 9 bases spanning the gap.